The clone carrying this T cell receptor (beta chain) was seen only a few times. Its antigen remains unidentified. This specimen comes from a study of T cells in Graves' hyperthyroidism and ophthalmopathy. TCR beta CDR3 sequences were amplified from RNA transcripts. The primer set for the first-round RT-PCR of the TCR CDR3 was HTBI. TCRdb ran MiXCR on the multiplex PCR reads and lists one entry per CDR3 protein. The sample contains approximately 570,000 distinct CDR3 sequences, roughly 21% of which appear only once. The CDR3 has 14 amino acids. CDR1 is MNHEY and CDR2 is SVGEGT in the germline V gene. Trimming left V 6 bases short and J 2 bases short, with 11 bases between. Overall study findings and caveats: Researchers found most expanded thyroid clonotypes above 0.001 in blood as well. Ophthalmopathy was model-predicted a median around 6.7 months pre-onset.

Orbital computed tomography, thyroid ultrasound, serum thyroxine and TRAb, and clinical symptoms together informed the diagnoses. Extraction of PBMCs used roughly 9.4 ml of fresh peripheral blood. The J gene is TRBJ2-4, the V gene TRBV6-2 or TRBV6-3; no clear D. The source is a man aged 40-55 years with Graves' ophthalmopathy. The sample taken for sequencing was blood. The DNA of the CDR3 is TGTGCCAGCAGCCCGGGCCATTCCAAAAACATTCAGTACTTC. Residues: CASSPGHSKNIQYF.